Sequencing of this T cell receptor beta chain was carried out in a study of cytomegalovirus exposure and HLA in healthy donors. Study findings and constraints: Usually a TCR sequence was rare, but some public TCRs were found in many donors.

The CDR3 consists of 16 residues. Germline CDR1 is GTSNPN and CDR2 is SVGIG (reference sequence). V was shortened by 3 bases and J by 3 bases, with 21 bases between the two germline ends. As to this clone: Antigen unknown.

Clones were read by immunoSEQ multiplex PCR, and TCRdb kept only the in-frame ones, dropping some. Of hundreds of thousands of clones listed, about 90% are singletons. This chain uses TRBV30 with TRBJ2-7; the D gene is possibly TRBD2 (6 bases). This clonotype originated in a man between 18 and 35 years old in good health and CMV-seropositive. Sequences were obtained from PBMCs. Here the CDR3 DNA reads TGTGCCTGGAGAGGTAGTTTCGCCGGGAGATACTACGAGCAGTACTTC. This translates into CAWRGSFAGRYYEQYF. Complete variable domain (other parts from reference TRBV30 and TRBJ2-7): SQTIHQWPATLVQPVGSPLSLECTVEGTSNPNLYWYRQAAGRGLQLLFYSVGIGQISSEVPQNLSASRPQDRQFILSSKKLLLSDSGFYLCAWRGSFAGRYYEQYFGPGTRLTVT.